This T cell receptor beta chain was recorded in a study of CD8 T cells in Susac syndrome (dated by TCRdb to 2018 to 2020). Regarding the research as a whole: Among the Susac syndrome patients who were sequenced, clinically active disease was present in more than 5 and clinical remission was observed in fewer than 10. At blood withdrawal, Susac syndrome patients were either therapy-naive, taking corticosteroids (in some cases with IVIg as well), or taking IVIg alone. Repertoire sequencing was used to test whether CD8+ T cell activation and differentiation in Susac syndrome was antigen driven.

Sequences SGHAT (CDR1) and FQDESV (CDR2) are obtained from the germline V gene (reference sequence). The CDR3 holds 20 amino acids from the cysteine to the phenylalanine. The kept DNA is CDR3 alone, 60 bases in frame from the first base. A distance of 26 bases separates the germline ends of V and J, which lose 0 bases and 6 bases respectively. RNA was extracted using the RNeasy kit, and roughly 0.5 to 1 microgram was reverse transcribed with random hexamers. The immunoSEQ multiplex PCR assay, which covers 54 Vbeta and 13 Jbeta segments, was used to amplify TCR beta CDR3 regions. Bias from PCR amplification was corrected by using a synthetic template baseline for primer optimization and for computational correction. In the original analysis: Reads were annotated to V, D and J genes according to IMGT and were analyzed with immunoSEQ Analyzer, with only productive sequences retained. To calculate clonality, Shannon entropy was normalized by log2 of the number of productive unique sequences and then subtracted from one. Public and private clones were assessed among the 100 most prevalent clones of each patient and control. Clones were defined as Susac-specific if absent from the healthy and MS cohorts, from around 1,000 published viral clones and from other ImmuneACCESS disease sequences. The public sequencing data were trimmed at Q25 with fastp and processed into clonotypes with MiXCR by TCRdb, which kept only in-frame beta chains. CDR3 protein duplicates are merged, each entry listing the most common genes and DNA. The V and J calls come from TCRdb's annotation, not from the publication. This sample comprises approximately 150,000 distinct CDR3 sequences, nearly 97% of them detected only once. The ten top clones hold less than 0.085% of the sample.

Study-wide findings and limitations: The number of individuals in the TCR sequencing and HLA analysis was acknowledged as relatively small. In the CD4+ T cell repertoire of Susac syndrome patients, clonal expansion was not detected.

Note on this clonotype: This receptor's antigen is unknown. Within one base of it there is no much larger clone, and no base qualities were kept.

Peripheral blood CD8+ and CD4+ T cells from healthy donors, Susac syndrome patients and multiple sclerosis patients were profiled using high-throughput TCR beta sequencing. Recently defined diagnostic criteria for definite or probable disease were met by the Susac syndrome patients. Bulk CD8+ and CD4+ T cells were purified magnetically by negative isolation, whereas CD8+ TEMRA cells were enriched by FACS. Blood was collected in EDTA tubes and processed within 24 hours, with PBMCs isolated through density gradient centrifugation. PBMCs destined for TCR sequencing were cryopreserved in liquid nitrogen and later thawed in a 37 °C water bath. The sorted or isolated CD4+, CD8+ and CD8+ TEMRA cells reached a purity of at least 90%.

Input material: CD4+ T cells from PBMCs. Rearrangement joined TRBV11-1 to TRBJ1-4; perhaps TRBD1 is the D gene, with 5 bases matching. This TCR derives from a human donor with Susac syndrome. The nucleotide sequence reads TGTGCCAGCAGCTTAGCCCTCCACAGGCCCGAGTCGGGGAAGGATGAAAAACTGTTTTTT. Translated, this gives CASSLALHRPESGKDEKLFF.